These 24 T cell receptor beta chains share one sample of origin, sequenced in a study of T cell changes during pregnancy in multiple sclerosis. The repertoire was sequenced with immunoSEQ multiplex PCR; TCRdb's copy has only in-frame clones and lacks some. The table records about 67,000 clones, approximately 90% of them present only once. The sample here was peripheral blood, taken in the first trimester of pregnancy. These receptors all stem from a female donor in good health, enrolled as a control in a pregnancy study.

This chain connects TRBV4-1 to TRBJ2-7; D might be TRBD1 (6 bases). CDR3 length equals 15 residues. V was cut by 4 bases and J by 0 bases, with 13 bases left in between. Germline V gene sequence: CDR1 MGHRA, CDR2 YSYEKL. Here the CDR3 reads CASSPIPDSSYEQYF. The CDR3 DNA is TGCGCCAGCAGCCCAATCCCGGACAGCTCCTACGAGCAGTACTTC.

The rearrangement links TRBV18 to TRBJ2-7, with TRBD2 matching over 9 bases. The germline CDR1 and CDR2 sequences are KGHSH and LQKENI. V shed 6 bases, J shed 5 bases, and the junction held 11 bases outside the gene matches. The CDR3 sequence is 15 residues long. This chain's CDR3 is CASSPFLAGGNEQYF. In DNA, the CDR3 is TGTGCCAGCTCCCCATTCCTTGCGGGAGGGAACGAGCAGTACTTC.

V gene TRBV6-1 combines with J gene TRBJ1-2; tentatively, D is TRBD1 (5 bases). CDR1 is MNHNS, CDR2 SASEGT, per germline. The CDR3 is 15 residues long. Trimming took off 2 bases at V and 5 bases at J, with 15 bases between the two ends. CDR3 sequence (DNA): TGTGCCAGCAGTGAATCTCCCGACAGACTGTATGGCTACACCTTC. Translation: CASSESPDRLYGYTF.

The V and J genes are TRBV10-2 and TRBJ2-3; 13 positions match TRBD2. Germline trimming cut 4 bases from V and 6 bases from J; bases unmatched to any gene: 7. This CDR3 is built from 16 residues. The V gene's germline CDR1 is WSHSY and CDR2 SAAADI. In DNA form, the CDR3 reads TGCGCCAGCAGTGTGAGGACTAGCGGGAGTGGCGATACGCAGTATTTT. This translates into CASSVRTSGSGDTQYF.

The CDR3 DNA reads TGTGCCAGCAGTTACTCCGTTGGAAACACCATATATTTT. Protein: CASSYSVGNTIYF. This sequence joins TRBV6-5 and TRBJ1-3; unclear D gene. The CDR3 spans 13 residues. CDR1 MNHEY and CDR2 SVGAGI come from the germline V gene. Trimming stripped 0 bases from V and 3 bases from J, with 3 bases between.

V gene TRBV6-5 combines with J gene TRBJ1-1, with 8 bases that match TRBD1. The trim removed 6 bases at V and 0 bases at J, leaving 3 bases unmatched. Looked up from germline, CDR1 is MNHEY and CDR2 is SVGAGI. This CDR3 region has 14 residues. CDR3 coding DNA: TGTGCCAGCAGACCGGACAGGGTGAACACTGAAGCTTTCTTT. Translating gives CASRPDRVNTEAFF.

This clone appeared once. Germline and junction disagree at one end, which may indicate a read error. This rearrangement joins TRBV7-9 to TRBJ2-5; 9 nucleotides agree with TRBD2. Germline CDR1 is SEHNR and CDR2 is FQNEAQ (reference sequence). CDR3 length: 17 amino acids. The CDR3 spells CASSLGGSSGNLETQYF. CDR3 coding DNA: TGTGCCAGCAGTTTAGGGGGGTCTAGCGGGAATCTGGAGACCCAGTACTTC.

This chain connects TRBV10-3 to TRBJ2-1; 8 positions match TRBD2. Germline values: CDR1 ENHRY, CDR2 SYGVKD. The CDR3 is 14 residues long. V dropped 7 bases and J dropped 8; count of bases not matched to a gene: 10. The CDR3 region is CAIKQSGSEDEQFF. For the CDR3, the DNA is TGTGCCATCAAGCAAAGCGGGAGCGAGGATGAGCAGTTCTTC.

The chain joins TRBV5-1 to TRBJ2-3, with 8 nucleotides matching TRBD2. The CDR3 spans 14 residues. Looked up from germline, CDR1 is SGHRS and CDR2 is YFSETQ. V lost 1 base and J lost 3; bases outside the gene matches: 1. CDR3 loop: CASSLRGGTDTQYF. The CDR3 DNA sequence: TGCGCCAGCAGCTTGCGCGGGGGGACAGATACGCAGTATTTT. Based on the CDR3 plus reference TRBV5-1 and TRBJ2-3, the full variable domain is KAGVTQTPRYLIKTRGQQVTLSCSPISGHRSVSWYQQTPGQGLQFLFEYFSETQRNKGNFPGRFSGRQFSNSRSEMNVSTLELGDSALYLCASSLRGGTDTQYFGPGTRLTVL.

This chain uses TRBV5-1 with TRBJ2-1; 7 bases match TRBD2. The germline V gene has CDR1 SGHRS and CDR2 YFSETQ. Trimming took 4 bases from V and 2 from J; bases not matched to a gene: 9. This CDR3 region has 16 residues. The CDR3 bases are TGCGCCAGCAGCATGGGGGGGACTACTGCCTACAATGAGCAGTTCTTC. This encodes CASSMGGTTAYNEQFF.

There are a few counts of this clone. The genes are TRBV14 and TRBJ1-5; the D is unclear. CDR1 is SGHDN, CDR2 FVKESK, per germline. Trimming shortened V by 4 bases and J by 6 bases, and 10 bases separated the two germline ends. This CDR3 has 13 residues. CDR3 protein: CASSRASGQPQHF. The CDR3 DNA follows: TGTGCCAGCAGCCGCGCATCGGGTCAGCCCCAGCATTTT.

V gene TRBV5-4 combines with J gene TRBJ2-7, with 13 nucleotides matching TRBD2. The CDR3 contains 16 residues. Per germline, CDR1 SGHNT and CDR2 YYREEE (reference sequence). V dropped 3 bases and J dropped 6; count of bases not matched to a gene: 9. The CDR3 region is CASSYPGTSGKAEQYF. For the CDR3, the DNA is TGTGCCAGCAGCTATCCTGGGACTAGCGGGAAAGCCGAGCAGTACTTC.

The chain couples TRBV27 to TRBJ1-6; D ambiguous. With 8 bases removed from V and 10 bases from J, the gap between germline ends came to 18 bases. Germline V gene lookup returns CDR1 MNHEY and CDR2 SMNVEV (reference sequence). The CDR3 loop spans 14 amino acids. CDR3 region: CASAEGGPPSPLHF. In DNA, the CDR3 is TGTGCCAGCGCGGAGGGCGGACCCCCCTCACCCCTCCACTTT.

In its sample, this clone was seen once. V gene TRBV12-2 combines with J gene TRBJ2-5; the table's D call, TRBD1, has no DNA check behind it. TRBV12-2 is annotated as a pseudogene. CDR3 size: 15 residues. CDR3 loop: CAIQFRGTVQETQYF. The CDR3 DNA follows: TGTGCAATCCAATTCAGGGGAACCGTCCAAGAGACCCAGTACTTC.

The chain has TRBV4-2 and TRBJ1-1; D remains ambiguous. From germline, CDR1 is LGHNA and CDR2 YNFKEQ. The CDR3 has 15 amino acids. Trimming removed 0 bases from V and 4 bases from J, with 12 bases in between. The CDR3 DNA reads TGTGCCAGCAGCCAAGATAACGGGGAGGGCACTGAAGCTTTCTTT. It specifies CASSQDNGEGTEAFF.

This clone was observed a single time. V gene TRBV5-1 combines with J gene TRBJ1-5; tentatively, D is TRBD1 (5 bases). From germline, CDR1 is SGHRS and CDR2 YFSETQ. Between the trimmed V and J ends, which lost 2 bases and 5 bases, there was a span of 8 bases. CDR3 length: 13 amino acids. This chain's CDR3 is CASSFRGDQPQHF. The CDR3 DNA follows: TGCGCCAGCAGCTTTCGGGGGGATCAGCCCCAGCATTTT.

The chain combines TRBV2 with TRBJ1-1; D might be TRBD1 (5 bases). V lost 6 bases and J lost 4, with 12 bases in between. The CDR3 consists of 13 residues. The germline CDR1 and CDR2 sequences are SNHLY and FYNNEI. The CDR3 is CASRAEGITEAFF. CDR3 coding DNA: TGTGCCAGCAGAGCGGAGGGGATCACTGAAGCTTTCTTT.

V usage is TRBV28 and J usage is TRBJ2-1, with D possibly being TRBD2 (5 bases). This CDR3 contains 12 residues. Germline V gives CDR1 MDHEN, CDR2 SYDVKM. Between the trimmed V and J ends, which lost 7 bases and 2 bases, there was a span of 6 bases. The CDR3 is CASKRAYNEQFF. The CDR3 nucleotides are TGTGCCAGCAAGAGGGCCTACAATGAGCAGTTCTTC.

The chain couples TRBV5-1 to TRBJ1-1, with D possibly TRBD1 on 5 matching bases. Looked up from germline, CDR1 is SGHRS and CDR2 is YFSETQ. V shed 5 bases and J shed 3 bases, with 11 bases lying between them. This CDR3 region has 13 residues. The CDR3 sequence is CASRGPRDTEAFF. Here the CDR3 DNA reads TGCGCCAGCAGGGGCCCCAGGGACACTGAAGCTTTCTTT.

V usage is TRBV27 and J usage is TRBJ2-1, with TRBD1 identical over 7 bases. This CDR3 is 14 amino acids long. J gave up 4 bases and V 5 bases, and 5 bases lay outside the gene matches. Per germline, CDR1 MNHEY and CDR2 SMNVEV (reference sequence). The CDR3 reads CASSKTGTYNEQFF. DNA for the CDR3: TGTGCCAGCAGTAAGACAGGGACATACAATGAGCAGTTCTTC.

This chain connects TRBV28 to TRBJ2-7; D is possibly TRBD1 (5 bases). V lost 7 bases, J lost 2 bases, and 15 bases lay in between. In germline, CDR1 is MDHEN, CDR2 SYDVKM. The CDR3 loop spans 14 amino acids. The CDR3 nucleotides read TGTGCCAGCACCTCGCCGACAGCAACCTACGAGCAGTACTTC. Its protein product is CASTSPTATYEQYF. The full variable domain, completed using reference TRBV28 and TRBJ2-7, is DVKVTQSSRYLVKRTGEKVFLECVQDMDHENMFWYRQDPGLGLRLIYFSYDVKMKEKGDIPEGYSVSREKKERFSLILESASTNQTSMYLCASTSPTATYEQYFGPGTRLTVT.

The chain uses TRBV6-1 and TRBJ1-5; 7 bases fit TRBD1. The trim removed 8 bases at V and 3 bases at J, leaving 4 bases unmatched. There are 13 residues in the CDR3. Germline CDR1 and CDR2: MNHNS and SASEGT. The CDR3 reads CASEGQNNQPQHF. The CDR3 region has the DNA TGTGCCAGCGAGGGACAGAACAATCAGCCCCAGCATTTT.

The genes are TRBV5-4 and TRBJ2-1; TRBD2 matches 13 bases. CDR1 is SGHNT and CDR2 is YYREEE in the germline V gene (reference sequence). The trim removed 7 bases at V and 9 bases at J, leaving 1 base unmatched. The CDR3 loop spans 12 amino acids. This CDR3 reads CASRLAGGEQFF. In DNA form, the CDR3 reads TGTGCCAGCCGACTAGCGGGAGGTGAGCAGTTCTTC.

The CDR3 coding sequence is TGTGCCAGCAGCCGGGAGGCGGGGGAGCAGTTCTTC. Its translation: CASSREAGEQFF. V and J are TRBV7-9 and TRBJ2-1; 7 bases agree with TRBD2. The germline V gene has CDR1 SEHNR and CDR2 FQNEAQ (reference sequence). V lost 5 bases and J lost 10; bases outside the gene matches: 5. CDR3 length: 12 amino acids.